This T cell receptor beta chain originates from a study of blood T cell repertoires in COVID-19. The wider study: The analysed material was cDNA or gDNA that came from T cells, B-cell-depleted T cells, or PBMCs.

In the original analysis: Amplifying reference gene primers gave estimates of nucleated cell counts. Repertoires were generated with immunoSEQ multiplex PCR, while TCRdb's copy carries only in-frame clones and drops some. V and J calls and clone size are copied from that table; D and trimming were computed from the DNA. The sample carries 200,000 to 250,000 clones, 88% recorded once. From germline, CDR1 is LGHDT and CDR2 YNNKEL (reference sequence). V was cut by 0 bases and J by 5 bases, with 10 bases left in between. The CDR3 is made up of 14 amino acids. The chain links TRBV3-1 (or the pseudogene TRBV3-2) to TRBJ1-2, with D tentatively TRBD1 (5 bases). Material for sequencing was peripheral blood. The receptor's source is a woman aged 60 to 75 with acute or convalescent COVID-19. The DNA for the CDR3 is TGTGCCAGCAGCCAAGATAGGACATCTTATGGCTACACCTTC. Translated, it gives CASSQDRTSYGYTF.